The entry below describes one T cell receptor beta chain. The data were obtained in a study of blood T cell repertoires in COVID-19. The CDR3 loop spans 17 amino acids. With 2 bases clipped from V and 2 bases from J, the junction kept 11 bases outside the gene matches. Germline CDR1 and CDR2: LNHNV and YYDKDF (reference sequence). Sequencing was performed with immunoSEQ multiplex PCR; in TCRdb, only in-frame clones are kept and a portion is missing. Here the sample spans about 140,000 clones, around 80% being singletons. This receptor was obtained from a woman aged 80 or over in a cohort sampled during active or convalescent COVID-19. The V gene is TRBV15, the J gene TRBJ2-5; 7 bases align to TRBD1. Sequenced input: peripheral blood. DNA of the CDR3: TGTGCCACCAGCAGAAAGAAGGGGGCGCGGTGGCAAGAGACCCAGTACTTC. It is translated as CATSRKKGARWQETQYF.